This T cell receptor beta chain appears in the sequencing data of a study of cytomegalovirus exposure and HLA in healthy donors. Study results and caveats: Roughly uniform depth of sequencing across donors was assumed in presence/absence analyses. The authors enumerated over 150 TCR beta chains as linked to cytomegalovirus. A missense DCLRE1C variant was associated with V- and J-gene trimming of TCR beta chains in a later analysis, and an independent cohort replicated the association.

This CDR3 is 14 amino acids long. Germline V gene lookup returns CDR1 SSHAT and CDR2 FNYEAQ (reference sequence). J gave up 9 bases and V 5 bases, and 4 bases lay outside the gene matches. Remarks on this clone: The antigen remains undetermined.

PCR used 60 Vbeta primers and 13 Jbeta primers. TCRdb's table, derived via immunoSEQ multiplex PCR, lists solely in-frame clones and lacks some. The sample shows under 200,000 clones, approximately 80% of them seen only once. The V call is TRBV7-7, the J call TRBJ2-1, with TRBD2 matching over 13 bases. The sample consisted of PBMCs. The sequence came from a woman aged 18-35 years in good health and CMV-seronegative. The chain's CDR3 is CASSPGLAGREQFF. CDR3 bases: TGTGCCAGCAGCCCGGGACTAGCGGGACGTGAGCAGTTCTTC.